The 23 T cell receptor beta chains in this list originate from one sample, sequenced in a study of T cell repertoires in cytomegalovirus infection. TCRdb passed the reads through MiXCR, listing each CDR3 protein once. The profile shows a few hundred thousand distinct CDR3 sequences, over 20% of them singletons. The sequencing sample was made of CD8+ T cells from PBMCs. The receptor set was obtained from a human donor in good health (CMV status not recorded). Some clones in this sample may be carry-over from other donors' samples.

This clonotype has a handful of counts. This rearrangement joins TRBV20-1 to TRBJ2-3; weak D call: TRBD1 (6 bases). Trimming removed 7 bases from V and 1 base from J, with 15 bases in between. The CDR3 consists of 14 residues. Germline V lookup: CDR1 DFQATT, CDR2 SNEGSKA (reference sequence). CDR3 loop: CSVETGWGTDTQYF. The DNA for the CDR3 is TGCAGTGTTGAAACAGGGTGGGGCACAGATACGCAGTATTTT.

This clonotype appeared a single time. This chain uses TRBV5-6 with TRBJ2-1; possibly TRBD1 for D (6 bases). Trimming left V 1 base short and J 3 bases short, with 11 bases between. From germline, CDR1 is SGHDT and CDR2 YYEEEE. The CDR3 spans 15 residues. The CDR3 nucleotides are TGTGCCAGCAGCTTGTTCCCGGACAGCTACAATGAGCAGTTCTTC. This translates into CASSLFPDSYNEQFF.

This clonotype was picked up a small number of times. CDR3 nucleotides: TGTGCCAGCAGTGAGGGTGTGGGACAAAAACGTCTGGGGGTAACCTACGAGCAGTACTTC. Encoded protein: CASSEGVGQKRLGVTYEQYF. J is TRBJ2-7 and V is TRBV2, with D tentatively TRBD1 (6 bases). V was cut by 3 bases and J by 2 bases, with 29 bases left in between. Germline lookup yields CDR1 SNHLY and CDR2 FYNNEI. This CDR3 is 20 amino acids long.

This clonotype was detected only a few times. The V call is TRBV6-1, the J call TRBJ2-5; 9 nucleotides agree with TRBD1. CDR1 is MNHNS, CDR2 SASEGT, per germline. Trimming at V came to 8 bases and at J to 5 bases, leaving 12 bases not matched to a gene. CDR3 length: 15 residues. The CDR3 DNA sequence: TGTGCCAGCCGATCCTCCGGGACAGGGCGTGAGACCCAGTACTTC. Protein sequence: CASRSSGTGRETQYF.

The chain links TRBV19 to TRBJ2-7, with 7 bases matching TRBD1. The germline V gene has CDR1 LNHDA and CDR2 SQIVND (reference sequence). This CDR3 has 12 residues. V lost 7 bases to trimming and J lost 3 bases; unmatched junction nucleotides: 3. CDR3 bases: TGTGCCAGTAAGGCAGGGGGCTACGAGCAGTACTTC. Translating gives CASKAGGYEQYF.

This clonotype was counted ten times or more. The chain employs TRBV4-1 and TRBJ2-7; D is unclear. V gave up 0 bases and J gave up 0 bases, with 3 bases separating them. The CDR3 loop spans 13 amino acids. Germline CDR1 and CDR2: MGHRA and YSYEKL. The CDR3 spells CASSQETSYEQYF. The CDR3, as DNA: TGCGCCAGCAGCCAAGAGACCTCCTACGAGCAGTACTTC.

This clonotype was seen more than once but under ten times. The chain uses TRBV7-9 and TRBJ2-3; D is uncertain. The CDR3 runs 11 residues. V was pared by 1 base and J by 6 bases, with 2 bases between. Germline CDR1 and CDR2: SEHNR and FQNEAQ (reference sequence). Here the CDR3 DNA reads TGTGCCAGCAGCTTAGTCGATACGCAGTATTTT. It encodes CASSLVDTQYF.

This clonotype was seen at least ten times. The V call is TRBV28, the J call TRBJ2-1; perhaps TRBD1 as D (6 bases). The CDR3 totals 16 residues. Germline V CDR1 and CDR2: MDHEN, SYDVKM. V lost 6 bases and J lost 2, with 17 bases in between. CDR3: CASRITAQGTYNEQFF. DNA of the CDR3: TGTGCCAGCAGGATCACCGCCCAGGGGACCTACAATGAGCAGTTCTTC.

This clonotype was detected many times. This sequence joins TRBV7-2 and TRBJ1-5, with D tentatively TRBD1 (5 bases). CDR1 and CDR2 (germline): SGHTA, FQGNSA. The germline V and J ends were trimmed by 5 bases and 4 bases, with 12 bases remaining between them. The CDR3 sequence is 14 residues long. CDR3 sequence reads: CASSPGPLNQPQHF. CDR3 sequence (DNA): TGTGCCAGCAGCCCGGGACCGCTGAATCAGCCCCAGCATTTT. The full variable domain, with the rest looked up from reference TRBV7-2 and TRBJ1-5, is GAGVSQSPSNKVTEKGKDVELRCDPISGHTALYWYRQSLGQGLEFLIYFQGNSAPDKSGLPSDRFSAERTGGSVSTLTIQRTQQEDSAVYLCASSPGPLNQPQHFGDGTRLSIL.

This chain joins TRBV27 and TRBJ2-7, with 8 positions matching TRBD2. Germline CDR1 is MNHEY and CDR2 is SMNVEV (reference sequence). V trimming: 1 base; J trimming: 2 bases; junction bases outside the gene matches: 4. The CDR3 is 15 amino acids. DNA for the CDR3: TGTGCCAGCAGTTTATATAGCGGGGTCCCCTACGAGCAGTACTTC. Its protein product is CASSLYSGVPYEQYF.

Many counts were recorded for this clonotype. The J gene is TRBJ1-2, the V gene TRBV24-1; no definite D call. The V gene's germline CDR1 is KGHDR and CDR2 SFDVKD. This CDR3 is built from 9 residues. CDR3 amino acids: CAGNYGYTF. CDR3 DNA sequence: TGTGCGGGCAACTATGGCTACACCTTC.

This clonotype was seen more than once but under ten times. The chain couples TRBV4-1 to TRBJ2-7, with no clear D. Germline V gene lookup returns CDR1 MGHRA and CDR2 YSYEKL. V lost 5 bases to trimming and J lost 3 bases, with 11 bases between them. This CDR3 comprises 13 residues. The CDR3 sequence: CASSEDVSYEQYF. The CDR3 region has the DNA TGCGCCAGCAGCGAGGACGTCAGCTACGAGCAGTACTTC.

This clonotype was picked up a small number of times. The CDR3 loop reads CASSPIGDTEAFF. CDR3 DNA sequence: TGTGCCAGCAGCCCAATAGGAGACACTGAAGCTTTCTTT. The chain uses TRBV7-9 and TRBJ1-1; no definite D call. CDR3 size: 13 residues. Germline V gene sequence: CDR1 SEHNR, CDR2 FQNEAQ (reference sequence). V lost 5 bases and J lost 3, with 10 bases in between.

The V gene is TRBV28, the J gene TRBJ1-3, with D maybe TRBD1 (5 bases). There are 13 residues in the CDR3. Germline V gene data show CDR1 as MDHEN and CDR2 as SYDVKM. V dropped 6 bases and J dropped 4 bases, with 10 bases sitting between them. This CDR3 reads CASRRQSGNTIYF. The CDR3 DNA sequence: TGTGCCAGCAGACGACAGTCCGGAAACACCATATATTTT.

The chain links TRBV27 to TRBJ1-5; D is uncertain. Looked up from germline, CDR1 is MNHEY and CDR2 is SMNVEV (reference sequence). Trimming stripped 3 bases from V and 8 bases from J, with 11 bases between. The CDR3 is 13 amino acids. The CDR3 sequence: CASSFGRRKPQHF. DNA of the CDR3: TGTGCCAGCAGTTTCGGCAGGAGGAAGCCCCAGCATTTT.

This clonotype has a handful of counts. The chain employs TRBV20-1 and TRBJ2-7; D call uncertain. CDR3 size: 13 residues. With 1 base removed from V and 2 bases from J, the gap between germline ends came to 9 bases. In germline, CDR1 is DFQATT, CDR2 SNEGSKA (reference sequence). CDR3 nucleotide sequence: TGCAGTGCTAGAGGTGGGCTGACCTACGAGCAGTACTTC. Amino acid sequence: CSARGGLTYEQYF.

J is TRBJ2-7 and V is TRBV29-1; 10 nucleotides align to TRBD1. This CDR3 has 16 residues. Trimming cost V 0 bases and J 2 bases; bases outside gene matches: 7. Germline V gene data show CDR1 as SQVTM and CDR2 as ANQGSEA. The CDR3 here is CSVEDAVGQGAYEQYF. The CDR3 nucleotides are TGCAGCGTTGAAGATGCCGTAGGACAGGGGGCCTACGAGCAGTACTTC.

A few counts support this clonotype. The V call is TRBV6-6, the J call TRBJ2-2, with 9 bases that match TRBD1. Germline lookup yields CDR1 MNHNY and CDR2 SVGAGI (reference sequence). Trimming cost V 6 bases and J 7 bases; bases outside gene matches: 6. The CDR3 is 14 residues long. The CDR3 loop reads CASRQTGGDGELFF. The CDR3 nucleotides are TGTGCCAGCAGACAAACAGGGGGCGACGGGGAGCTGTTTTTT.

There are many counts of this clonotype. The gene calls are TRBV28 and TRBJ2-1; D remains unclear. V was pared by 7 bases and J by 6 bases, with 19 bases between. The germline CDR1 and CDR2 sequences are MDHEN and SYDVKM. The CDR3 spans 15 residues. The CDR3 reads CASTPVGSLRNEQFF. In DNA form, the CDR3 reads TGTGCCAGCACCCCTGTAGGGTCCCTACGCAATGAGCAGTTCTTC.

This clonotype is labeled as large. The chain carries TRBV28 and TRBJ1-1; D gene unclear. CDR3 size: 14 residues. Per the germline V gene, CDR1 is MDHEN and CDR2 is SYDVKM. Trimming pared 2 bases from V and 1 base from J, leaving 8 bases between. As DNA, the CDR3 is TGTGCCAGCAGTTTAGGGCAGAAGAACACTGAAGCTTTCTTT. As protein: CASSLGQKNTEAFF.

CDR3 sequence: CASSLLPDGYTF. The CDR3 DNA sequence: TGTGCCAGCAGCTTACTTCCTGATGGCTACACCTTC. The V gene is TRBV7-9, the J gene TRBJ1-2; D not certain. Germline V gene sequence: CDR1 SEHNR, CDR2 FQNEAQ (reference sequence). V was cut by 2 bases and J by 6 bases, with 7 bases left in between. This CDR3 has 12 residues.

This sequence joins TRBV6-6 and TRBJ1-5; D is undetermined. Germline CDR1 MNHNY, CDR2 SVGAGI (reference sequence). The CDR3 has 11 residues. V was cut by 4 bases and J by 9 bases, with 7 bases left in between. In DNA form, the CDR3 reads TGTGCCAGCAGTTCCTTAGGGCCCCAGCATTTT. Encoded protein: CASSSLGPQHF.

This clonotype was observed a few times. V gene TRBV2 combines with J gene TRBJ1-2; unclear D gene. The CDR3 is made up of 13 amino acids. V lost 1 base to trimming and J lost 7 bases, with 10 bases between them. In germline, CDR1 is SNHLY, CDR2 FYNNEI. The CDR3 DNA reads TGTGCCAGCAGTGAAGAGTGGGAAAGTGGCTACACCTTC. Translating gives CASSEEWESGYTF.